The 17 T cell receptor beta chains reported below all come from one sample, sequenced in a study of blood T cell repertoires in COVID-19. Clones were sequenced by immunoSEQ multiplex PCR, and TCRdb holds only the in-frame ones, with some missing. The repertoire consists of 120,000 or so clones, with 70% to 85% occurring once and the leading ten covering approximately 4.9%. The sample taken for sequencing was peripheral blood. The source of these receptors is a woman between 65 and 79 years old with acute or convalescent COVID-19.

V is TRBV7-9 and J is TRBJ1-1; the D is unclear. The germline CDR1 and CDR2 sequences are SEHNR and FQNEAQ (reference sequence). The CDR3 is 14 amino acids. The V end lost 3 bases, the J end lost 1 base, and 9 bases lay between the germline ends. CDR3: CASSFVQENTEAFF. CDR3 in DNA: TGTGCCAGCAGCTTTGTACAAGAGAACACTGAAGCTTTCTTT.

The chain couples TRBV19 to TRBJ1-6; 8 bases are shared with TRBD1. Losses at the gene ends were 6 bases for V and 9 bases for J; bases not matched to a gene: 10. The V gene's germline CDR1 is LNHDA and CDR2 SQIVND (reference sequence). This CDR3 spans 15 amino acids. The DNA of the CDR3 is TGTGCCAGTAGCAGCAGACAGGGGCAGTTTTCACCCCTCCACTTT. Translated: CASSSRQGQFSPLHF.

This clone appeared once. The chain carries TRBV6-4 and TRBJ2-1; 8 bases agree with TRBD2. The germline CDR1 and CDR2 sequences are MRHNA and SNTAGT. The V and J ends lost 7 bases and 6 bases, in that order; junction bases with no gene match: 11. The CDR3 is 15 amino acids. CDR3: CASNPEGTSSNEQFF. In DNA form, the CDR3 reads TGTGCCAGCAACCCTGAGGGGACTAGTTCCAATGAGCAGTTCTTC.

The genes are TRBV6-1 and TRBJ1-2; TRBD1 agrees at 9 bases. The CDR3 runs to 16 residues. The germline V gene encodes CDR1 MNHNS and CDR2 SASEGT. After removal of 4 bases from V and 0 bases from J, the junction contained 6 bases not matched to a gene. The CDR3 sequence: CASSVGTGITNYGYTF. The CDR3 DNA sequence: TGTGCCAGCAGTGTGGGGACAGGGATCACTAACTATGGCTACACCTTC.

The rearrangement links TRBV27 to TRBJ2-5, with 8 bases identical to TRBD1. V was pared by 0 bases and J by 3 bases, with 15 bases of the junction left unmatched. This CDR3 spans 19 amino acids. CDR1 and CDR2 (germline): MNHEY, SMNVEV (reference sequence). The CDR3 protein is CASSLSNGQGISRKETQYF. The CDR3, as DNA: TGTGCCAGCAGTTTATCGAACGGACAGGGCATTTCACGAAAAGAGACCCAGTACTTC.

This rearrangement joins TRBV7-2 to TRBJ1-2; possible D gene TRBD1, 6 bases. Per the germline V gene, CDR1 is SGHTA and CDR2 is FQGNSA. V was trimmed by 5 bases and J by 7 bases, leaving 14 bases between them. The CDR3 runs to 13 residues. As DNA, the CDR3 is TGTGCCAGCAGCCCACAAACAGGGTTTGGCTACACCTTC. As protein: CASSPQTGFGYTF.

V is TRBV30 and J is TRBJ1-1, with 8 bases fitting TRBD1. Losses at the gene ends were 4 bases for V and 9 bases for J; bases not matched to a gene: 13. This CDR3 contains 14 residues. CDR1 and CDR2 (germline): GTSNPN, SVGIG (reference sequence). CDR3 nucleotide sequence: TGTGCCTGGAACCACGGGACAGGAAACGTACAAGCTTTCTTT. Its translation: CAWNHGTGNVQAFF.

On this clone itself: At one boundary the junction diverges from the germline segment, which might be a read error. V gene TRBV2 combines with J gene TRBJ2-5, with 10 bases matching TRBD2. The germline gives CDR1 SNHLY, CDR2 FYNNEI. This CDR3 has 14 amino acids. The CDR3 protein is CASREAGGRETQYF. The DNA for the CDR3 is TGTGCCAGCAGAGAAGCGGGGGGGCGAGAGACCCAGTACTTC. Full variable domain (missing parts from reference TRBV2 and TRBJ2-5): EPEVTQTPSHQVTQMGQEVILRCVPISNHLYFYWYRQILGQKVEFLVSFYNNEISEKSEIFDDQFSVERPDGSNFTLKIRSTKLEDSAMYFCASREAGGRETQYFGPGTRLLVL.

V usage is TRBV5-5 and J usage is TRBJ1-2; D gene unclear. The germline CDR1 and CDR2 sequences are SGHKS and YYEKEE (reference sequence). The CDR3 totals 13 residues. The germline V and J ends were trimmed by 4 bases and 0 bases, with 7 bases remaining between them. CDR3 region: CASSPRANYGYTF. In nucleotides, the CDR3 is TGTGCCAGCAGCCCCCGGGCTAACTATGGCTACACCTTC.

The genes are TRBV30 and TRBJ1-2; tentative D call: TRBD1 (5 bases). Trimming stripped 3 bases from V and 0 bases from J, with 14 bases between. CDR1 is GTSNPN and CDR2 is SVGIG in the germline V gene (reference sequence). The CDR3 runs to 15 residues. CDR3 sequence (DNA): TGTGCCTGGAGATTGGGGGGACTAACTAACTATGGCTACACCTTC. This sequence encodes CAWRLGGLTNYGYTF.

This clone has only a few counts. CDR3 bases: TGTGCCTGCCCTACCCGCCATGAAGCCTATGGCTACACCTTC. Translated: CACPTRHEAYGYTF. This chain connects TRBV30 to TRBJ1-2; D is unresolved. Trimming removed 6 bases at V and 4 bases at J, with 18 bases between. The CDR3 has 14 residues. Germline V gene data show CDR1 as GTSNPN and CDR2 as SVGIG (reference sequence).

The CDR3: CASSLRTGAEQFF. The CDR3 DNA is TGCGCCAGCAGCTTGAGGACAGGGGCCGAGCAGTTCTTC. The rearrangement joins TRBV5-1 to TRBJ2-1, with TRBD1 identical over 9 bases. With 1 base clipped from V and 10 bases from J, the junction kept 3 bases outside the gene matches. The CDR3 has 13 residues. Germline lookup yields CDR1 SGHRS and CDR2 YFSETQ.

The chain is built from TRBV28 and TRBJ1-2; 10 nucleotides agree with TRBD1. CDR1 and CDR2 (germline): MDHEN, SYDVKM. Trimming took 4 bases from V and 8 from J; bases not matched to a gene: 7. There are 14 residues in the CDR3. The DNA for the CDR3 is TGTGCCAGCAGTTCCCCCGGGACAGGGGAAGGCTACACCTTC. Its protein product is CASSSPGTGEGYTF.

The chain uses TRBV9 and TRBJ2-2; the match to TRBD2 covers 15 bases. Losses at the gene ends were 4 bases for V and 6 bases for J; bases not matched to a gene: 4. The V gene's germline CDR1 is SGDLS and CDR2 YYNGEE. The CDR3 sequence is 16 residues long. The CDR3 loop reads CASSTRTSGGAGELFF. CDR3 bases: TGTGCCAGCAGCACGCGGACTAGCGGGGGGGCCGGGGAGCTGTTTTTT.

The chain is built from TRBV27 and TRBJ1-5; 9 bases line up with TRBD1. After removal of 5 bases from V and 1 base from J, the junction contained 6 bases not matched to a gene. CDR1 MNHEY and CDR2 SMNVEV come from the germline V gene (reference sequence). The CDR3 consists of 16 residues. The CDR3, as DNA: TGTGCCAGCAGTATAACAGGGGGCAGGAGCAATCAGCCCCAGCATTTT. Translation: CASSITGGRSNQPQHF.

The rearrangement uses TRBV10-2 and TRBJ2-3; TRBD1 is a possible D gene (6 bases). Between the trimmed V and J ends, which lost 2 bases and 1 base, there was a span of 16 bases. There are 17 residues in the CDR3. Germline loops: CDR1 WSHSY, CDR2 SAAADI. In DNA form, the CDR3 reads TGCGCCAGCAGTGAGGGGGCAGGGGTGTTCGGCACAGATACGCAGTATTTT. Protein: CASSEGAGVFGTDTQYF.

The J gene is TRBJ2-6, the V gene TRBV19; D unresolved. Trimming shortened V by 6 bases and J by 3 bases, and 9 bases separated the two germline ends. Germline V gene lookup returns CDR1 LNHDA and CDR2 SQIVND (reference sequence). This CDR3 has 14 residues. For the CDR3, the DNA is TGTGCCAGTAGATCCCCAGGTGGGGCCAACGTCCTGACTTTC. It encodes CASRSPGGANVLTF.